The subject of this entry is one TCR delta chain. TCRdb lists the protein of a much larger clone for this DNA, which differs at residue 6, so this is likely a read error; the protein given here is translated from the DNA itself. Flow sorting of PBMC yielded separate Vgamma9/Vdelta2+ and Vdelta2-negative gammadelta T cell populations for bulk repertoire analysis. This entry is derived from a study of γδ T cells in repeated Plasmodium falciparum infection. TCRdb re-called clones from the multiplex PCR reads via CATT. The repertoire has around 50,000 delta-chain clones, 1.5% to 2% of them found once; the top ten carry roughly 8.6%. Trimming at V came to 9 bases and at J to 3 bases, leaving 24 bases not matched to a gene. From germline, CDR1 is TSWWSYY and CDR2 QGS. The CDR3 length is 19 residues.

The sequenced material came from gamma-delta T cells from blood. This TCR came from a pool of human donors (malaria-infected and uninfected, not separated). V is TRDV1 and J is TRDJ1; TRDD3 matches at 8 bases. CDR3 nucleotide sequence: TGTGCTCTCCGGGCCATTCGATCCGTACTGGGGGTAGGCCCCGATAAACTCATCTTT. Encoded protein: CALRAIRSVLGVGPDKLIF.